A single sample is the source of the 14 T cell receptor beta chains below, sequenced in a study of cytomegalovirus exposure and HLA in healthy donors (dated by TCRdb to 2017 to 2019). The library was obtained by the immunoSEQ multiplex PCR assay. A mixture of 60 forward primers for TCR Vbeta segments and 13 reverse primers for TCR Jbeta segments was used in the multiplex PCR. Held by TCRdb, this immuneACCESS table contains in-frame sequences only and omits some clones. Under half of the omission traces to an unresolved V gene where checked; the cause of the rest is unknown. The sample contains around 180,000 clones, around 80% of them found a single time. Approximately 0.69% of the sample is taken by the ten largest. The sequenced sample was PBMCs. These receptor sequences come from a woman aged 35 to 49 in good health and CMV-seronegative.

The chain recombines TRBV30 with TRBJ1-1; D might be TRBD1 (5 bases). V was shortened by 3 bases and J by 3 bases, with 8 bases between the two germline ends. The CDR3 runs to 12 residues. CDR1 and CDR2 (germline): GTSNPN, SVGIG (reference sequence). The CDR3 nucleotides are TGTGCCTGGAGCGACAGATACACTGAAGCTTTCTTT. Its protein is CAWSDRYTEAFF.

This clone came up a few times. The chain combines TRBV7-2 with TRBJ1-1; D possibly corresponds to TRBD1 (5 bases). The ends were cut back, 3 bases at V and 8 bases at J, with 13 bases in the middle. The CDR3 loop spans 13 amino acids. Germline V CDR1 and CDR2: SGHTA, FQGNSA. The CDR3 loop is CASSFARVEEAFF. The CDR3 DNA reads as TGTGCCAGCAGCTTCGCCAGGGTAGAGGAAGCTTTCTTT.

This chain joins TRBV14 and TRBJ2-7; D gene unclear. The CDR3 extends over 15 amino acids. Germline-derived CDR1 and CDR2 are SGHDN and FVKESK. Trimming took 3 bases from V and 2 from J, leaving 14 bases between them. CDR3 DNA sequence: TGTGCCAGCAGCCACGTATCGACACTTCCCTACGAGCAGTACTTC. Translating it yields CASSHVSTLPYEQYF.

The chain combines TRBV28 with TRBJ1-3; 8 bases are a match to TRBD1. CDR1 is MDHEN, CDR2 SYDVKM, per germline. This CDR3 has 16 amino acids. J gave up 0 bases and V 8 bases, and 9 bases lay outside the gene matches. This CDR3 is CASGWDRRFSGNTIYF. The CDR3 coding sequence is TGTGCCAGCGGATGGGACAGGAGATTCTCTGGAAACACCATATATTTT. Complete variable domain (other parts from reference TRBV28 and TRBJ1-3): DVKVTQSSRYLVKRTGEKVFLECVQDMDHENMFWYRQDPGLGLRLIYFSYDVKMKEKGDIPEGYSVSREKKERFSLILESASTNQTSMYLCASGWDRRFSGNTIYFGEGSWLTVV.

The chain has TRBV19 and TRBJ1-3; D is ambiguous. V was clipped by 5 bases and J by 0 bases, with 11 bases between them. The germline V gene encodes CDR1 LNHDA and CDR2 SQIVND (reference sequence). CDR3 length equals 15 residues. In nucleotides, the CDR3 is TGTGCCAGTAGTGTACCCAGAAGCTCTGGAAACACCATATATTTT. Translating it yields CASSVPRSSGNTIYF.

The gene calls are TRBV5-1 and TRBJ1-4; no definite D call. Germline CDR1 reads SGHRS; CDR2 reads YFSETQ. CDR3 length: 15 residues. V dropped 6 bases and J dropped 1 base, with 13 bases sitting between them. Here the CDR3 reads CASTATGITNEKLFF. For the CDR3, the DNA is TGCGCCAGCACCGCGACGGGGATAACTAATGAAAAACTGTTTTTT.

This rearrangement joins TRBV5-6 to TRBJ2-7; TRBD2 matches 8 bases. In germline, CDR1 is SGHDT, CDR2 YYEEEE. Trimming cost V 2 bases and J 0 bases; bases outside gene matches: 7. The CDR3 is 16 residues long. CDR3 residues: CASSFRFSGNSYEQYF. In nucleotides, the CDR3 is TGTGCCAGCAGCTTTCGGTTTAGCGGGAACTCCTACGAGCAGTACTTC. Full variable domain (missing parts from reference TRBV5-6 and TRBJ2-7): DAGVTQSPTHLIKTRGQQVTLRCSPKSGHDTVSWYQQALGQGPQFIFQYYEEEERQRGNFPDRFSGHQFPNYSSELNVNALLLGDSALYLCASSFRFSGNSYEQYFGPGTRLTVT.

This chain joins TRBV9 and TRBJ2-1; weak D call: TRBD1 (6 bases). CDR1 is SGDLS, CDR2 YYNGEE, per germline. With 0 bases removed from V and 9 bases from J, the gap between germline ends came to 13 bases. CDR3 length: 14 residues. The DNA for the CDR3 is TGTGCCAGCAGCGTAGGTATAGGGGGAAGTGAGCAGTTCTTC. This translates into CASSVGIGGSEQFF.

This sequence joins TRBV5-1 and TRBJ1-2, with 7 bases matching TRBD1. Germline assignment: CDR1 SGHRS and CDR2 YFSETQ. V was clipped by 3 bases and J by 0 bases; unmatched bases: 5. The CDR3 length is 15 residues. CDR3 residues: CASSSTGPSNYGYTF. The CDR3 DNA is TGCGCCAGCAGCTCGACAGGGCCTTCTAACTATGGCTACACCTTC.

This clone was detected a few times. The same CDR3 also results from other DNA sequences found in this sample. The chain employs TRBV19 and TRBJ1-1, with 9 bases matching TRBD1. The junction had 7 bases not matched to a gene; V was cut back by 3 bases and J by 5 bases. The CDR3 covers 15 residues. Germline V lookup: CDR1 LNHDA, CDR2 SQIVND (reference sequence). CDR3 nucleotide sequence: TGTGCCAGTAGTATCGGTGGGACAGGGATAACTGAAGCTTTCTTT. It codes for CASSIGGTGITEAFF.

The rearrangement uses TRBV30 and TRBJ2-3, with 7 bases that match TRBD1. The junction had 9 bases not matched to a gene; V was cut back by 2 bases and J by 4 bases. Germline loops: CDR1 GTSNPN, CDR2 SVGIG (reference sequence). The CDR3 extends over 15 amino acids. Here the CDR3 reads CAWSSRTGGPDTQYF. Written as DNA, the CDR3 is TGTGCCTGGAGTTCCCGGACAGGTGGGCCAGATACGCAGTATTTT.

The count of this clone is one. CDR3 loop: CASTDRGRTYEQYF. The DNA of the CDR3 is TGTGCCAGCACCGACAGGGGCCGCACCTACGAGCAGTACTTC. V is TRBV27 and J is TRBJ2-7; 8 bases fit TRBD1. Germline assignment: CDR1 MNHEY and CDR2 SMNVEV (reference sequence). V lost 7 bases to trimming and J lost 2 bases; unmatched junction nucleotides: 7. The CDR3 totals 14 residues.

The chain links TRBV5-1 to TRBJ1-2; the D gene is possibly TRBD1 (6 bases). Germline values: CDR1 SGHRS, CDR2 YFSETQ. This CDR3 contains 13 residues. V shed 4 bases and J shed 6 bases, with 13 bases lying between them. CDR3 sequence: CASSEHREDGYTF. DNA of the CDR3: TGCGCCAGCAGCGAGCACAGGGAAGATGGCTACACCTTC.

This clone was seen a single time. The CDR3 nucleotides are TGTGCCAGCAGCGTCGACGAGGACTATGGCTACACCTTC. This encodes CASSVDEDYGYTF. This chain uses TRBV9 with TRBJ1-2; no definite D call. V was pared by 2 bases and J by 3 bases, with 8 bases between. Germline CDR1 is SGDLS and CDR2 is YYNGEE. The CDR3 has 13 residues.